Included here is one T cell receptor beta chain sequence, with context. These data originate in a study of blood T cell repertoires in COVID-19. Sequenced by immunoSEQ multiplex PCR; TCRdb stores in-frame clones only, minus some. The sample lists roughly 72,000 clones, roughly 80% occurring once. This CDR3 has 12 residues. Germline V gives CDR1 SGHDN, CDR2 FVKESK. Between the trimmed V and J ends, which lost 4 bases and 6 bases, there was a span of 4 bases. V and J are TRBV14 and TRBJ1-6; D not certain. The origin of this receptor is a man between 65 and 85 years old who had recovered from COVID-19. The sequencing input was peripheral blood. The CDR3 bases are TGTGCCAGCAGCCTCTCTAATTCACCCCTCCACTTT. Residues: CASSLSNSPLHF.